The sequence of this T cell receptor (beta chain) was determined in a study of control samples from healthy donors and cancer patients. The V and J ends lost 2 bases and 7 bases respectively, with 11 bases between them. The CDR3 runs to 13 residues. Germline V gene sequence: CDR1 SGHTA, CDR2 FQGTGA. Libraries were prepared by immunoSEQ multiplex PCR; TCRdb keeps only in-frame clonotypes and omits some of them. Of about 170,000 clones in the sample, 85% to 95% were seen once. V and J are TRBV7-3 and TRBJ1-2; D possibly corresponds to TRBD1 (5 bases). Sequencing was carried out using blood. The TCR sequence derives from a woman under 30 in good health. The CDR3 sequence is CASSLGGTSGYTF. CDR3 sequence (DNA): TGTGCCAGCAGCTTAGGGGGGACCTCTGGCTACACCTTC.